These T cell receptor beta chains were read from a single sample in a study of blood T cell repertoires in COVID-19. The table came from immunoSEQ multiplex PCR; TCRdb's copy has only in-frame clones and leaves some out. The table lists 95,000 to 150,000 clones, about 83% of them singletons. Sample: peripheral blood. Receptors were obtained from a man aged 55 to 69 with acute or convalescent COVID-19. The CDR3 runs from the conserved cysteine through the conserved F or W. A D gene is named only where the DNA matches it firmly. Part of the rows lack a size; the others show once, few, many or a class for expanded clones.

CDR3 protein: CASSLGGAPPNIQYF
CDR3 DNA: TGCGCCAGCAGCTTGGGCGGTGCCCCCCCAAACATTCAGTACTTC
V gene: TRBV5-1
D gene: -
J gene: TRBJ2-4
clone size: -

CDR3 protein: CASSPHGVHEQYF
CDR3 DNA: TGCGCCAGCAGCCCCCACGGGGTCCACGAGCAGTACTTC
V gene: TRBV10-1
D gene: -
J gene: TRBJ2-7
clone size: -

CDR3 protein: CASSPGQISYEQYF
CDR3 DNA: TGTGCCAGCAGCCCGGGACAGATCTCCTACGAGCAGTACTTC
V gene: TRBV28
D gene: TRBD1
J gene: TRBJ2-7
clone size: once

CDR3 protein: CASSLALRHSPRRTQYF
CDR3 DNA: TGTGCCAGCAGCTTGGCGTTAAGGCACTCACCCCGGAGGACCCAGTACTTC
V gene: TRBV5-6
D gene: -
J gene: TRBJ2-5
clone size: -

CDR3 protein: CASSPGGQYEQYF
CDR3 DNA: TGCGCCAGCAGCCCCGGTGGGCAATACGAGCAGTACTTC
V gene: TRBV5-1
D gene: -
J gene: TRBJ2-7
clone size: few

CDR3 protein: CASSLGGNAGNTIYF
CDR3 DNA: TGCGCCAGCAGCTTGGGCGGAAACGCTGGAAACACCATATATTTT
V gene: TRBV5-1
D gene: -
J gene: TRBJ1-3
clone size: -

CDR3 protein: CASSFGPQETQYF
CDR3 DNA: TGCGCCAGCAGCTTTGGCCCCCAAGAGACCCAGTACTTC
V gene: TRBV5-1
D gene: -
J gene: TRBJ2-5
clone size: -

CDR3 protein: CASSGVGTGSKYEQYF
CDR3 DNA: TGCGCCAGCAGCGGTGTAGGGACAGGGAGTAAATACGAGCAGTACTTC
V gene: TRBV5-1
D gene: TRBD1
J gene: TRBJ2-7
clone size: -

CDR3 protein: CASSLTLPGGGYTF
CDR3 DNA: TGTGCCAGCAGTCTTACACTCCCTGGAGGTGGCTACACCTTC
V gene: TRBV28
D gene: -
J gene: TRBJ1-2
clone size: -

CDR3 protein: CASSPRSGKPEAFF
CDR3 DNA: TGTGCCAGCAGTCCACGAAGCGGAAAACCTGAAGCTTTCTTT
V gene: TRBV2
D gene: -
J gene: TRBJ1-1
clone size: -

CDR3 protein: CASSVGSSGSIADTQYF
CDR3 DNA: TGTGCCAGCAGCGTAGGGTCTAGCGGGAGTATAGCAGATACGCAGTATTTT
V gene: TRBV9
D gene: TRBD2
J gene: TRBJ2-3
clone size: -

CDR3 protein: CASSPRTSGRRNNEQFF
CDR3 DNA: TGTGCCAGCAGCCCTAGGACTAGCGGGAGGAGAAACAATGAGCAGTTCTTC
V gene: TRBV3-1/TRBV3-2
D gene: TRBD2
J gene: TRBJ2-1
clone size: -

CDR3 protein: CASTVAGTRTFF
CDR3 DNA: TGTGCCAGCACTGTTGCCGGGACAAGGACTTTCTTT
V gene: TRBV12-3/TRBV12-4
D gene: -
J gene: TRBJ1-1
clone size: -

CDR3 protein: CASSEIWNTEAFF
CDR3 DNA: TGTGCCAGCAGTGAAATCTGGAACACTGAAGCTTTCTTT
V gene: TRBV2
D gene: -
J gene: TRBJ1-1
clone size: once

CDR3 protein: CATSRGGPFFGNTIYF
CDR3 DNA: TGTGCCACCAGCAGAGGAGGGCCCTTCTTTGGAAACACCATATATTTT
V gene: TRBV15
D gene: -
J gene: TRBJ1-3
clone size: few

CDR3 protein: CASNPRTSGSYEQYF
CDR3 DNA: TGTGCCAGCAACCCCAGGACTAGCGGGAGCTACGAGCAGTACTTC
V gene: TRBV6-2/TRBV6-3
D gene: TRBD2
J gene: TRBJ2-7
clone size: once

CDR3 protein: CASSPLGALAEQFF
CDR3 DNA: TGTGCCAGCTCACCCTTGGGCGCGTTGGCTGAGCAGTTCTTC
V gene: TRBV18
D gene: -
J gene: TRBJ2-1
clone size: -

CDR3 protein: CASSPGQLMNTEAFF
CDR3 DNA: TGTGCCAGCTCACCAGGACAGCTGATGAACACTGAAGCTTTCTTT
V gene: TRBV18
D gene: -
J gene: TRBJ1-1
clone size: -

CDR3 protein: CASSLGTRQGEKLFF
CDR3 DNA: TGCGCCAGCAGCTTGGGGACCCGACAGGGTGAAAAACTGTTTTTT
V gene: TRBV5-1
D gene: TRBD1
J gene: TRBJ1-4
clone size: -

CDR3 protein: CASSSRDTLTDTQYF
CDR3 DNA: TGTGCCAGCAGTTCCCGGGATACACTCACAGATACGCAGTATTTT
V gene: TRBV27
D gene: -
J gene: TRBJ2-3
clone size: few

CDR3 protein: CASSQDHGSAGNTIYF
CDR3 DNA: TGTGCCAGCAGCCAAGATCATGGCAGCGCAGGAAACACCATATATTTT
V gene: TRBV3-1/TRBV3-2
D gene: -
J gene: TRBJ1-3
clone size: -

CDR3 protein: CASSPRTALGYGYTF
CDR3 DNA: TGTGCCAGTAGTCCCCGGACAGCCCTGGGCTATGGCTACACCTTC
V gene: TRBV19
D gene: -
J gene: TRBJ1-2
clone size: -

CDR3 protein: CASSFGPSGAADTQYF
CDR3 DNA: TGTGCCAGCAGCTTCGGGCCTAGCGGGGCAGCCGATACGCAGTATTTT
V gene: TRBV7-2
D gene: TRBD2
J gene: TRBJ2-3
clone size: -

CDR3 protein: CASRAAGHSYNEQFF
CDR3 DNA: TGTGCCAGCAGGGCAGCGGGACACTCCTACAATGAGCAGTTCTTC
V gene: TRBV2
D gene: -
J gene: TRBJ2-1
clone size: -

CDR3 protein: CASSQDVGTGSNQPQHF
CDR3 DNA: TGTGCCAGCAGCCAAGACGTCGGGACAGGTAGCAATCAGCCCCAGCATTTT
V gene: TRBV3-1/TRBV3-2
D gene: TRBD1
J gene: TRBJ1-5
clone size: few

CDR3 protein: CSVAGGRGTETQYF
CDR3 DNA: TGCAGCGTGGCGGGGGGCAGGGGCACAGAGACCCAGTACTTC
V gene: TRBV29-1
D gene: TRBD2
J gene: TRBJ2-5
clone size: -

CDR3 protein: CASSPRTGAGYGYTF
CDR3 DNA: TGTGCCAGCAGCCCAAGGACAGGGGCCGGCTATGGCTACACCTTC
V gene: TRBV11-2
D gene: TRBD1
J gene: TRBJ1-2
clone size: -

CDR3 protein: CASSVLAGVDYEQYF
CDR3 DNA: TGTGCCAGCAGTGTTCTAGCGGGAGTTGACTACGAGCAGTACTTC
V gene: TRBV2
D gene: TRBD2
J gene: TRBJ2-7
clone size: -

CDR3 protein: CASSQEGLLSGNTIYF
CDR3 DNA: TGTGCCAGCAGCCAAGAGGGGCTGCTCTCTGGAAACACCATATATTTT
V gene: TRBV3-1/TRBV3-2
D gene: -
J gene: TRBJ1-3
clone size: -

CDR3 protein: CASSLQSRWDNSPLHF
CDR3 DNA: TGTGCCAGCAGCTTGCAATCTAGGTGGGATAATTCACCCCTCCACTTT
V gene: TRBV5-6
D gene: -
J gene: TRBJ1-6
clone size: -

CDR3 protein: CASSLTMGGRAVTDTQYF
CDR3 DNA: TGCGCCAGCAGCTTAACGATGGGAGGCAGGGCAGTCACAGATACGCAGTATTTT
V gene: TRBV5-1
D gene: -
J gene: TRBJ2-3
clone size: -

CDR3 protein: CASSPLAGGNTGELFF
CDR3 DNA: TGCGCCAGCAGCCCCTTGGCGGGAGGGAACACCGGGGAGCTGTTTTTT
V gene: TRBV5-1
D gene: TRBD2
J gene: TRBJ2-2
clone size: -

CDR3 protein: CASRLMPGGNTGELFF
CDR3 DNA: TGTGCCAGCAGACTAATGCCAGGGGGCAACACCGGGGAGCTGTTTTTT
V gene: TRBV5-5
D gene: TRBD1
J gene: TRBJ2-2
clone size: once

CDR3 protein: CASRPSGGRGNSPLHF
CDR3 DNA: TGTGCCAGCAGACCCTCAGGGGGCAGGGGTAATTCACCCCTCCACTTT
V gene: TRBV28
D gene: TRBD1
J gene: TRBJ1-6
clone size: few

CDR3 protein: CASRPHSPLGEKLFF
CDR3 DNA: TGTGCCAGCAGACCTCACAGTCCATTAGGAGAAAAACTGTTTTTT
V gene: TRBV6-5
D gene: -
J gene: TRBJ1-4
clone size: -

CDR3 protein: CATSDLRDRLEGYTGELFF
CDR3 DNA: TGTGCCACCAGTGATCTTAGGGACAGATTAGAAGGGTACACCGGGGAGCTGTTTTTT
V gene: TRBV24-1
D gene: TRBD1
J gene: TRBJ2-2
clone size: -

CDR3 protein: CASSETGRTLHF
CDR3 DNA: TGTGCCAGCAGTGAAACCGGGAGGACCCTCCACTTT
V gene: TRBV6-1
D gene: -
J gene: TRBJ1-6
clone size: -

CDR3 protein: CASSQVSSWSTDTQYF
CDR3 DNA: TGCGCCAGCAGCCAAGTCTCTAGCTGGAGCACAGATACGCAGTATTTT
V gene: TRBV4-1
D gene: -
J gene: TRBJ2-3
clone size: -

CDR3 protein: CASSSGLAAAYEQYF
CDR3 DNA: TGCGCCAGCAGCTCGGGACTAGCGGCCGCCTACGAGCAGTACTTC
V gene: TRBV5-1
D gene: TRBD2
J gene: TRBJ2-7
clone size: -

CDR3 protein: CASSRQGGYEQYF
CDR3 DNA: TGTGCCAGCAGCCGTCAGGGGGGCTACGAGCAGTACTTC
V gene: TRBV28
D gene: -
J gene: TRBJ2-7
clone size: -

CDR3 protein: CASNVVGGQGNTIYF
CDR3 DNA: TGTGCCAGCAACGTGGTCGGTGGACAAGGAAACACCATATATTTT
V gene: TRBV28
D gene: -
J gene: TRBJ1-3
clone size: -

CDR3 protein: CASSLMPGSGNTIYF
CDR3 DNA: TGCGCCAGCAGCTTGATGCCAGGCTCTGGAAACACCATATATTTT
V gene: TRBV5-1
D gene: -
J gene: TRBJ1-3
clone size: -

CDR3 protein: CASSSRTSGGRETQYF
CDR3 DNA: TGTGCCAGCAGTTCAAGGACTAGCGGGGGGCGAGAGACCCAGTACTTC
V gene: TRBV28
D gene: TRBD2
J gene: TRBJ2-5
clone size: few